These 20 T cell receptor beta chains came from one sample sequenced in a study of T cells in Graves' hyperthyroidism and ophthalmopathy (dated by TCRdb to between 2019 and 2020). Libraries were prepared through multiplex PCR. TCRdb names Illumina HiSeq 2000 as the instrument used. Amplification of TCR beta CDR3 regions was carried out from RNA transcripts. The first round of RT-PCR for the TCR CDR3 was performed with the HTBI primer set and the Qiagen OneStep RT-PCR kit. TCRdb trimmed the raw reads at Q25, called clones with MiXCR and kept productive beta chains. Under each unique CDR3 protein, matching rows form one entry showing the most common genes and DNA. In this sample the table shows about 520,000 distinct CDR3 sequences, roughly a quarter of which occur a single time. The ten largest clonotypes hold 10% to 12% of the sample. The sample comprised blood. All receptors come from a woman aged 25 to 39 with Graves' ophthalmopathy.

The chain is built from TRBV30 and TRBJ1-5; no reliable D call. This CDR3 region has 16 residues. Germline V gene lookup returns CDR1 GTSNPN and CDR2 SVGIG (reference sequence). The ends were cut back, 1 base at V and 7 bases at J, with 20 bases in the middle. CDR3 in amino acids: CAWSAPPAGARQPQHF. The CDR3 nucleotides are TGTGCCTGGAGTGCCCCTCCGGCAGGCGCGAGACAGCCCCAGCATTTT.

This clonotype has at least ten counts. The J gene is TRBJ2-7, the V gene TRBV7-9; D is perhaps TRBD1 (6 bases). Germline V lookup: CDR1 SEHNR, CDR2 FQNEAQ (reference sequence). Trimming shortened V by 2 bases and J by 0 bases, and 14 bases separated the two germline ends. The CDR3 totals 16 residues. The CDR3 coding sequence is TGTGCCAGCAGCTTACACAGGGAAAGGAGCTCCTACGAGCAGTACTTC. Protein product: CASSLHRERSSYEQYF.

This clonotype appeared many times. CDR3 coding DNA: TGCGCCAGCAGCCAAGAAGGGATAGGACAAGAGACCCAGTACTTC. Translating gives CASSQEGIGQETQYF. The V gene is TRBV4-1, the J gene TRBJ2-5; D uncertain. Deletions cut 0 bases from V and 2 bases from J, with 10 bases between. This CDR3 contains 15 residues. Germline loops: CDR1 MGHRA, CDR2 YSYEKL.

The table lists this clonotype with many counts. This may come from a read error, since a much larger clone is one base off. The V gene is TRBV6-2 or TRBV6-3, the J gene TRBJ2-7; D uncertain. CDR3 size: 12 residues. Germline assignment: CDR1 MNHEY and CDR2 SVGEGT. The V end was cut by 10 bases, the J end by 4 bases, with 14 bases between. The CDR3 spells CATTKNSYEQYF. The CDR3 DNA sequence: TGTGCCACCACCAAGAACTCTTACGAGCAGTACTTC.

This clonotype was counted many times. The chain joins TRBV20-1 to TRBJ2-7; 11 nucleotides align to TRBD2. Trimming removed 3 bases from V and 4 bases from J; junction bases left unmatched: 11. The CDR3 totals 16 residues. CDR1 and CDR2 (germline): DFQATT, SNEGSKA (reference sequence). CDR3 DNA sequence: TGCAGTGCTAGGCCTAGCGGGGGGCCCGGAGGGTACGAGCAGTACTTC. As protein: CSARPSGGPGGYEQYF.

Many counts were recorded for this clonotype. The CDR3 DNA reads TGTGCCAGCAGCGGGGACTTAGGGATCTACGAGCAGTACTTC. This codes for CASSGDLGIYEQYF. The genes are TRBV12-3 or TRBV12-4 and TRBJ2-7, with D maybe TRBD2 (6 bases). V shed 6 bases and J shed 3 bases, with 15 bases lying between them. The CDR3 runs 14 residues.

The sample holds many counts of this clonotype. The chain is built from TRBV7-9 and TRBJ2-2; TRBD2 matches at 8 bases. The CDR3 runs to 16 residues. The germline V gene has CDR1 SEHNR and CDR2 FQNEAQ (reference sequence). V gave up 0 bases and J gave up 3 bases; unmatched junction bases: 3. Here the CDR3 reads CASSLAQAGDTGELFF. The CDR3 DNA sequence: TGTGCCAGCAGCTTAGCGCAAGCGGGGGACACCGGGGAGCTGTTTTTT.

This clonotype has ten or more counts. The V gene is TRBV19, the J gene TRBJ1-1; the D gene is possibly TRBD1 (5 bases). The CDR3 has 11 amino acids. Germline CDR1 LNHDA, CDR2 SQIVND (reference sequence). V lost 7 bases to trimming and J lost 7 bases, with 10 bases between them. In nucleotides, the CDR3 is TGTGCCAGTAATCGGAGGGGTGAAGCTTTCTTT. Its protein is CASNRRGEAFF.

This clonotype occurred many times. This chain links TRBV29-1 with TRBJ1-2, with a possible D match to TRBD1 (6 bases). V was shortened by 4 bases and J by 8 bases, with 17 bases between the two germline ends. The CDR3 contains 13 residues. Germline V gene lookup returns CDR1 SQVTM and CDR2 ANQGSEA. CDR3 nucleotides: TGCAGCGTTGTAATAGGGGGAACTTGGGGCTACACCTTC. This sequence encodes CSVVIGGTWGYTF.

There are many counts of this clonotype. The CDR3 spells CASFRGGTEAFF. For the CDR3, the DNA is TGTGCCAGCTTTCGGGGAGGAACTGAAGCTTTCTTT. J is TRBJ1-1 and V is TRBV6-5; no clear D. V shed 8 bases and J shed 5 bases, with 12 bases lying between them. The germline V gene encodes CDR1 MNHEY and CDR2 SVGAGI. This CDR3 region has 12 residues.

This rearrangement joins TRBV12-3 or TRBV12-4 to TRBJ2-5; TRBD2 agrees at 7 bases. V shed 1 base and J 7 bases; nucleotides not matched to a gene: 0. CDR3 length: 12 amino acids. The CDR3 here is CASSLGEGTQYF. The DNA for the CDR3 is TGTGCCAGCAGTTTAGGGGAGGGGACCCAGTACTTC.

Concerning this clonotype: A much larger clone differs from this one at a single base, so this may be a read error. CDR3 in DNA: TGTGCCAACAGCGTGACAGACACTGAAGCTTTCTTT. Protein: CANSVTDTEAFF. The chain carries TRBV2 and TRBJ1-1; a possible D gene is TRBD1 (5 bases). V shed 10 bases and J shed 3 bases, with 12 bases lying between them. Germline CDR1 reads SNHLY; CDR2 reads FYNNEI. The CDR3 length is 12 residues.

This clonotype was found a few times. The chain has TRBV5-1 and TRBJ2-7, with TRBD1 matching over 9 bases. Germline values: CDR1 SGHRS, CDR2 YFSETQ. V was pared by 4 bases and J by 7 bases, with 12 bases of the junction left unmatched. The CDR3 spans 15 residues. Here the CDR3 reads CASSLITGGGGEQYF. The CDR3 region has the DNA TGCGCCAGCAGCCTGATTACAGGGGGCGGGGGTGAGCAGTACTTC.

As concerns this clonotype: Given a much more abundant clone one base away, this may be a read error. The V call is TRBV5-1, the J call TRBJ2-4; TRBD1 matches 8 bases. The germline V gene has CDR1 SGHRS and CDR2 YFSETQ. The CDR3 loop spans 14 amino acids. CDR3 loop: CASSTGTGQNIKYF. In DNA form, the CDR3 reads TGCGCCAGCAGCACCGGGACAGGACAAAACATTAAGTACTTC. The complete variable domain, with remaining parts taken from reference TRBV5-1 and TRBJ2-4, reads KAGVTQTPRYLIKTRGQQVTLSCSPISGHRSVSWYQQTPGQGLQFLFEYFSETQRNKGNFPGRFSGRQFSNSRSEMNVSTLELGDSALYLCASSTGTGQNIKYFGAGTRLSVL.

The rearrangement joins TRBV12-3 or TRBV12-4 to TRBJ2-5; a possible D gene is TRBD2 (7 bases). The CDR3 extends over 13 amino acids. V shed 8 bases and J shed 8 bases, with 18 bases lying between them. CDR3 sequence: CASGAGAPPTQYF. DNA for the CDR3: TGTGCCAGCGGGGCGGGGGCCCCCCCCACCCAGTACTTC.

This clonotype was detected many times. The chain couples TRBV4-1 to TRBJ2-5; D may be TRBD2 (5 bases). The CDR3 covers 13 residues. Germline V gives CDR1 MGHRA, CDR2 YSYEKL. Trimming removed 1 base from V and 5 bases from J, with 8 bases in between. This CDR3 reads CASSQVLEETQYF. For the CDR3, the DNA is TGCGCCAGCAGCCAAGTACTAGAGGAGACCCAGTACTTC.

This clonotype was counted many times. J is TRBJ1-1 and V is TRBV7-2; unclear D gene. Trimming cost V 3 bases and J 6 bases, with 11 bases left between them. This CDR3 region has 13 residues. The germline V gene encodes CDR1 SGHTA and CDR2 FQGNSA. CDR3 residues: CASSLRRRPEAFF. In DNA, the CDR3 is TGTGCCAGCAGCTTGAGGCGCCGCCCTGAAGCTTTCTTT.

V gene TRBV28 combines with J gene TRBJ1-5, with 12 bases matching TRBD1. This CDR3 has 14 amino acids. Trimming removed 8 bases from V and 7 bases from J; junction bases left unmatched: 6. Germline V lookup: CDR1 MDHEN, CDR2 SYDVKM. CDR3 in DNA: TGTGCCAGCCGCGGGACAGGGGGCTGGCAGCCCCAGCATTTT. Protein product: CASRGTGGWQPQHF.

This clonotype has at least ten counts. This chain uses TRBV4-1 with TRBJ2-7; unclear D gene. V was trimmed by 5 bases and J by 0 bases, leaving 8 bases between them. CDR1 is MGHRA, CDR2 YSYEKL, per germline. The CDR3 totals 13 residues. CDR3: CASSFESSYEQYF. The CDR3 DNA is TGCGCCAGCAGCTTCGAGAGCTCCTACGAGCAGTACTTC.

V is TRBV7-2 and J is TRBJ2-4; tentatively, D is TRBD2 (6 bases). This CDR3 region has 16 residues. V was cut by 1 base and J by 5 bases, with 15 bases left in between. Germline V gene sequence: CDR1 SGHTA, CDR2 FQGNSA. CDR3 sequence (DNA): TGTGCCAGCAGCTTAGGCGCAGGAGGGTGGGAAAACATTCAGTACTTC. Residues: CASSLGAGGWENIQYF.